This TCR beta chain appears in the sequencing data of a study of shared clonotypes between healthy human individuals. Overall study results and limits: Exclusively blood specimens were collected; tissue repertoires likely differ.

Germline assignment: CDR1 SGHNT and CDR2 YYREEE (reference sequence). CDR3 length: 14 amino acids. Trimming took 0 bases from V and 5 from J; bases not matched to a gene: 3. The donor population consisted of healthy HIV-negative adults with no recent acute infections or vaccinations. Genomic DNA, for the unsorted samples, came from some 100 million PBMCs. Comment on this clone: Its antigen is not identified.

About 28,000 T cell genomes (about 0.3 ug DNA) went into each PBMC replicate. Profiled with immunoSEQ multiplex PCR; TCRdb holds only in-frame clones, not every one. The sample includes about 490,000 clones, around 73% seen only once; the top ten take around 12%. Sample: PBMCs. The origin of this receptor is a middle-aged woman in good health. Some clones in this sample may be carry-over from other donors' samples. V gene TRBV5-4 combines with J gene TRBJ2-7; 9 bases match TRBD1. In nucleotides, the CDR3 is TGTGCCAGCAGCTTGGGGGGGACAGGGAACGAGCAGTACTTC. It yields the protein CASSLGGTGNEQYF.